The present T cell receptor (beta chain) was sequenced within a study of cytomegalovirus exposure and HLA in healthy donors. Repertoires were generated with immunoSEQ multiplex PCR, while TCRdb's copy carries only in-frame clones and drops some. The sample consists of 120,000 or so clones, roughly nine tenths of them appearing once. With respect to this clone: What it binds is not known.

The CDR3 is made up of 13 amino acids. Trimming removed 3 bases from V and 6 bases from J, with 12 bases in between. CDR1 is ENHRY, CDR2 SYGVKD, per germline. Findings of the study overall: Listed as cytomegalovirus-associated were 164 TCR beta chains.

The chain uses TRBV10-3 and TRBJ2-7; the D gene is possibly TRBD1 (5 bases). The sequenced sample consisted of PBMCs. This TCR derives from a woman aged 18-29 years in good health and CMV-seronegative. The CDR3: CAISEIRQTEQYV. Written as DNA, the CDR3 is TGTGCCATCAGTGAAATAAGACAGACCGAGCAGTACGTC.